The 4 T cell receptor beta chains reported below all come from one sample, sequenced in a study of shared clonotypes between healthy human individuals. Libraries were prepared by immunoSEQ multiplex PCR; TCRdb keeps only in-frame clonotypes and omits some of them. The repertoire includes millions of clones, 90% to 95% of them detected once, and 0.1% to 0.15% sits in the top ten. Sequenced sample: naive CD4+ T cells sorted from blood. Subset given: CD45RA+ positively selected. The receptors were sampled from a young man in good health.

The V call is TRBV5-1, the J call TRBJ2-1; 10 bases fit TRBD2. The J segment lost 9 bases and the V segment lost 0 bases, leaving 6 bases of the junction unmatched. This CDR3 has 15 residues. Germline CDR1 reads SGHRS; CDR2 reads YFSETQ. The CDR3 is CASSLVAGGGGEQFF. The CDR3 DNA reads as TGCGCCAGCAGCTTGGTAGCGGGAGGCGGCGGTGAGCAGTTCTTC.

The rearrangement links TRBV25-1 to TRBJ1-2, with D possibly being TRBD1 (5 bases). This CDR3 is 15 amino acids long. Trimming left V 1 base short and J 4 bases short, with 13 bases between. Germline-derived CDR1 and CDR2 are MGHDK and SYGVNS. CDR3 region: CASSEWVEGLYGYTF. DNA for the CDR3: TGTGCCAGCAGTGAATGGGTGGAGGGACTCTATGGCTACACCTTC.

Remarks on this clone: The sample carries other DNA sequences with the same CDR3. The V and J genes are TRBV11-3 and TRBJ2-5, with D perhaps TRBD1 or TRBD2 (6 bases each). Trimming took 3 bases from V and 4 from J, leaving 9 bases between them. This CDR3 comprises 13 residues. Germline lookup yields CDR1 SGHNT and CDR2 YENEEA. The CDR3 reads CASSLGGGETQYF. The DNA for the CDR3 is TGTGCCAGCAGCTTGGGGGGCGGAGAGACCCAGTACTTC. The entire variable domain, with the rest obtained from reference TRBV11-3 and TRBJ2-5, is as follows: EAGVVQSPRYKIIEKKQPVAFWCNPISGHNTLYWYLQNLGQGPELLIRYENEEAVDDSQLPKDRFSAERLKGVDSTLKIQPAELGDSAVYLCASSLGGGETQYFGPGTRLLVL.

The chain combines TRBV2 with TRBJ1-3; D remains unclear. V was shortened by 0 bases and J by 4 bases, with 13 bases between the two germline ends. The CDR3 consists of 16 residues. Germline V CDR1 and CDR2: SNHLY, FYNNEI. The CDR3 DNA sequence: TGTGCCAGCAGTGAAGCGCTTTTAGCCCTCGGAAACACCATATATTTT. Protein product: CASSEALLALGNTIYF. Full variable domain (rest looked up from reference TRBV2 and TRBJ1-3): EPEVTQTPSHQVTQMGQEVILRCVPISNHLYFYWYRQILGQKVEFLVSFYNNEISEKSEIFDDQFSVERPDGSNFTLKIRSTKLEDSAMYFCASSEALLALGNTIYFGEGSWLTVV.